These 29 T cell receptor beta chains share one sample of origin, sequenced in a study of T cell responses to AZD1222 COVID-19 vaccine. Assay used: immunoSEQ multiplex PCR; TCRdb lists only in-frame clones, some missing. The sample has 90,000 to 110,000 clones, roughly nine tenths seen once. The sample consisted of peripheral blood, taken on day 0 of AZD1222 vaccination. These receptors were collected from an adult in good health.

This chain connects TRBV6-5 to TRBJ1-6; TRBD1 is a possible D gene (5 bases). In germline, CDR1 is MNHEY, CDR2 SVGAGI. CDR3 length equals 16 residues. V lost 0 bases and J 6 bases, leaving 12 bases between the germline ends. The CDR3 reads CASSYSSGRANSPLHF. CDR3 DNA: TGTGCCAGCAGTTACTCGTCGGGCAGGGCTAATTCACCCCTCCACTTT.

The chain is built from TRBV6-5 and TRBJ1-2; tentatively, D is TRBD1 (6 bases). This CDR3 spans 13 amino acids. Trimming pared 8 bases from V and 4 bases from J, leaving 14 bases between. The germline V gene encodes CDR1 MNHEY and CDR2 SVGAGI. CDR3 sequence reads: CASSSGRGYGYTF. In DNA, the CDR3 is TGTGCCAGCTCATCCGGCAGGGGCTATGGCTACACCTTC.

The gene calls are TRBV29-1 and TRBJ1-5, with D possibly being TRBD1 (5 bases). Per the germline V gene, CDR1 is SQVTM and CDR2 is ANQGSEA. The CDR3 is 12 residues long. The CDR3 DNA reads as TGCAGTGTAGCGGGGGACAATCAGCCCCAGCATTTT. It codes for CSVAGDNQPQHF.

The chain recombines TRBV30 with TRBJ1-5; D gene uncertain. Germline V gene data show CDR1 as GTSNPN and CDR2 as SVGIG (reference sequence). V lost 1 base to trimming and J lost 2 bases, with 12 bases between them. This CDR3 spans 15 amino acids. The CDR3 loop reads CAWSGGFLGNQPQHF. The CDR3 nucleotides read TGTGCCTGGAGTGGTGGGTTCCTAGGCAATCAGCCCCAGCATTTT. Drawing the rest from reference TRBV30 and TRBJ1-5, the complete variable domain is SQTIHQWPATLVQPVGSPLSLECTVEGTSNPNLYWYRQAAGRGLQLLFYSVGIGQISSEVPQNLSASRPQDRQFILSSKKLLLSDSGFYLCAWSGGFLGNQPQHFGDGTRLSIL.

J is TRBJ2-7 and V is TRBV5-1, with TRBD1 matching over 9 bases. V lost 2 bases and J lost 2; bases outside the gene matches: 2. The CDR3 is made up of 14 amino acids. Germline CDR1 reads SGHRS; CDR2 reads YFSETQ. DNA for the CDR3: TGCGCCAGCAGCTTACAGGGGGCTCCCTACGAGCAGTACTTC. It codes for CASSLQGAPYEQYF.

The CDR3 protein is CASIVSADSNQPQHF. The CDR3 nucleotides read TGTGCCAGCATCGTCTCGGCAGATAGCAATCAGCCCCAGCATTTT. The chain has TRBV6-5 and TRBJ1-5; D unresolved. The germline CDR1 and CDR2 sequences are MNHEY and SVGAGI. This CDR3 comprises 15 residues. The germline V and J ends were trimmed by 7 bases and 0 bases, with 13 bases remaining between them.

The rearrangement joins TRBV6-5 to TRBJ2-1; 8 nucleotides align to TRBD2. The CDR3 runs 14 residues. The V gene end was trimmed by 8 bases and the J gene end by 5 bases; junction bases not matched to a gene: 8. Germline V gene lookup returns CDR1 MNHEY and CDR2 SVGAGI. As DNA, the CDR3 is TGTGCCAGCTGGGGGGTAGCGGGAAACAATGAGCAGTTCTTC. Translation: CASWGVAGNNEQFF.

This chain connects TRBV7-8 to TRBJ1-1; D unclear. Germline V gene data show CDR1 as SGHVS and CDR2 as FQNEAQ. Trimming pared 1 base from V and 4 bases from J, leaving 10 bases between. This CDR3 region has 14 residues. CDR3 protein: CASSLVQAGTEAFF. CDR3 in DNA: TGTGCCAGCAGCTTAGTCCAGGCGGGCACTGAAGCTTTCTTT.

The chain uses TRBV7-9 and TRBJ2-7; unclear D gene. Trimming removed 4 bases from V and 6 bases from J, with 13 bases in between. This CDR3 is built from 13 residues. Germline V gene lookup returns CDR1 SEHNR and CDR2 FQNEAQ (reference sequence). The CDR3, as DNA: TGTGCCAGCAGCTCCTCTCTAGGTCGCGAGCAGTACTTC. It encodes CASSSSLGREQYF.

For the CDR3, the DNA is TGTGCCAGCAGTGAATCTGGATCCACAGATACGCAGTATTTT. Translation: CASSESGSTDTQYF. The chain couples TRBV25-1 to TRBJ2-3; D gene unclear. The germline V gene encodes CDR1 MGHDK and CDR2 SYGVNS. The V and J ends lost 1 base and 2 bases respectively, with 7 bases between them. The CDR3 runs 14 residues.

This chain's CDR3 is CASSLEQETEAFF. CDR3 in DNA: TGTGCCAGCAGTTTAGAACAGGAGACTGAAGCTTTCTTT. The V call is TRBV12-3 or TRBV12-4, the J call TRBJ1-1; perhaps TRBD1 as D (5 bases). The CDR3 is 13 amino acids. Trimming pared 1 base from V and 5 bases from J, leaving 8 bases between.

The CDR3 bases are TGTGCCAGCAGCCCTAAGCCGGGACAGGAAGGCGGGGAGCTGTTTTTT. As protein: CASSPKPGQEGGELFF. The V gene is TRBV7-9, the J gene TRBJ2-2; 8 positions agree with TRBD1. This CDR3 spans 16 amino acids. In germline, CDR1 is SEHNR, CDR2 FQNEAQ (reference sequence). Trimming took 5 bases from V and 7 from J; bases not matched to a gene: 12.

J is TRBJ1-5 and V is TRBV19; maybe TRBD1 (5 bases). Germline-derived CDR1 and CDR2 are LNHDA and SQIVND (reference sequence). This CDR3 has 17 residues. The ends were cut back, 8 bases at V and 1 base at J, with 21 bases in the middle. The CDR3 bases are TGTGCCAGTCTCCCCTCAGGGCTCTTTGGGAGCAATCAGCCCCAGCATTTT. It yields the protein CASLPSGLFGSNQPQHF.

This sequence joins TRBV10-1 and TRBJ1-5; tentative D call: TRBD1 (6 bases). In germline, CDR1 is WNHNN, CDR2 SYGVQD (reference sequence). Between the trimmed V and J ends, which lost 2 bases and 2 bases, there was a span of 10 bases. The CDR3 contains 15 residues. CDR3 sequence (DNA): TGCGCCAGCAGTGAGGGGGGCACGGGCAATCAGCCCCAGCATTTT. Its translation is CASSEGGTGNQPQHF.

In nucleotides, the CDR3 is TGTGCCAGCAGCACCGACAGGGACTATGGCTACACCTTC. Translating gives CASSTDRDYGYTF. V and J are TRBV7-2 and TRBJ1-2, with 7 bases fitting TRBD1. The CDR3 runs to 13 residues. CDR1 and CDR2 (germline): SGHTA, FQGNSA. V was clipped by 5 bases and J by 3 bases; unmatched bases: 3.

DNA for the CDR3: TGTGCCAGCCGCCCCCGGGACAGGGCGGATTCACCCCTCCACTTT. The encoded protein is CASRPRDRADSPLHF. The genes are TRBV7-9 and TRBJ1-6; TRBD1 matches at 9 bases. V gave up 8 bases and J gave up 8 bases; unmatched junction bases: 10. The CDR3 is made up of 15 amino acids. The germline V gene has CDR1 SEHNR and CDR2 FQNEAQ (reference sequence). The full variable domain, in which reference TRBV7-9 and TRBJ1-6 provide the parts outside the CDR3, is DTGVSQNPRHKITKRGQNVTFRCDPISEHNRLYWYRQTLGQGPEFLTYFQNEAQLEKSRLLSDRFSAERPKGSFSTLEIQRTEQGDSAMYLCASRPRDRADSPLHFGNGTRLTVT.

V and J are TRBV15 and TRBJ2-7, with D perhaps given as TRBD1 or TRBD2 (6 bases each). Looked up from germline, CDR1 is LNHNV and CDR2 is YYDKDF (reference sequence). The V end lost 0 bases, the J end lost 4 bases, and 13 bases lay between the germline ends. The CDR3 loop spans 15 amino acids. CDR3 residues: CATSRDGGPWYEQYF. CDR3 bases: TGTGCCACCAGCAGAGATGGGGGGCCATGGTACGAGCAGTACTTC.

The rearrangement links TRBV7-9 to TRBJ2-7; D not certain. Trimming stripped 5 bases from V and 2 bases from J, with 10 bases between. CDR1 is SEHNR, CDR2 FQNEAQ, per germline (reference sequence). The CDR3 covers 13 residues. CDR3 nucleotides: TGTGCCAGCAGCCTCCCCGGGCCCTACGAGCAGTACTTC. Translation gives CASSLPGPYEQYF.

This chain uses TRBV30 with TRBJ2-7; D uncertain. V was clipped by 2 bases and J by 7 bases, with 15 bases between them. The length of the CDR3 is 13 residues. Germline lookup yields CDR1 GTSNPN and CDR2 SVGIG (reference sequence). CDR3 protein: CAWSPDSVREQYF. In DNA form, the CDR3 reads TGTGCCTGGAGTCCCGACTCCGTGAGGGAGCAGTACTTC.

In regard to this clone: Other DNA sequences of this sample code for an identical CDR3. J is TRBJ2-3 and V is TRBV20-1, with no clear D. The ends were cut back, 2 bases at V and 2 bases at J, with 2 bases in the middle. The germline CDR1 and CDR2 sequences are DFQATT and SNEGSKA (reference sequence). CDR3 length equals 11 residues. The CDR3 region has the DNA TGCAGTGCTAGATCCACAGATACGCAGTATTTT. Protein product: CSARSTDTQYF.

V gene TRBV4-3 combines with J gene TRBJ1-6; D gene ambiguous. V lost 2 bases to trimming and J lost 5 bases, with 10 bases between them. The CDR3 is made up of 15 amino acids. Germline V gene data show CDR1 as LGHNA and CDR2 as YSLEER. CDR3 region: CASSQMTGNNSPLHF. The CDR3 DNA is TGCGCCAGCAGCCAAATGACCGGTAATAATTCACCCCTCCACTTT.

The chain employs TRBV3-1 (or the pseudogene TRBV3-2) and TRBJ1-6; D gene ambiguous. The CDR3 covers 16 residues. Looked up from germline, CDR1 is LGHDT and CDR2 is YNNKEL (reference sequence). Deletions cut 3 bases from V and 6 bases from J, with 15 bases between. The CDR3 DNA follows: TGTGCCAGCAGCCACGCCACGTGGCAGCTTAATTCACCCCTCCACTTT. Translation: CASSHATWQLNSPLHF.

The chain employs TRBV18 and TRBJ1-5; D perhaps matches TRBD1 (5 bases). This CDR3 has 14 amino acids. Germline V gene lookup returns CDR1 KGHSH and CDR2 LQKENI. V was clipped by 6 bases and J by 4 bases, with 13 bases between them. CDR3 DNA: TGTGCCAGCTCGAGGGACCGACTAAATCAGCCCCAGCATTTT. Its protein product is CASSRDRLNQPQHF.

Only one count was recorded for this clone. The V and J genes are TRBV10-1 and TRBJ1-1; D is uncertain. V lost 3 bases and J lost 1, with 3 bases in between. The CDR3 has 12 amino acids. Germline-derived CDR1 and CDR2 are WNHNN and SYGVQD (reference sequence). The CDR3 DNA is TGCGCCAGCAGTGACCCGAACACTGAAGCTTTCTTT. It translates to CASSDPNTEAFF.

This chain links TRBV30 with TRBJ2-3; maybe TRBD1 (6 bases). V was shortened by 0 bases and J by 4 bases, with 8 bases between the two germline ends. Germline CDR1 and CDR2: GTSNPN and SVGIG (reference sequence). This CDR3 comprises 13 residues. CDR3 nucleotide sequence: TGTGCCTGGAGTGTACAGGGCTCAGATACGCAGTATTTT. It yields the protein CAWSVQGSDTQYF.

This chain connects TRBV20-1 to TRBJ1-6; D gene unclear. Germline V gene data show CDR1 as DFQATT and CDR2 as SNEGSKA (reference sequence). Trimming took 7 bases from V and 5 from J, leaving 6 bases between them. This CDR3 spans 11 amino acids. CDR3 protein: CSGGDNSPLHF. The DNA for the CDR3 is TGCAGTGGCGGAGATAATTCACCCCTCCACTTT.

This clone was seen once. V usage is TRBV7-9 and J usage is TRBJ1-2, with D maybe TRBD1 (5 bases). The CDR3 runs 15 residues. Germline assignment: CDR1 SEHNR and CDR2 FQNEAQ (reference sequence). V lost 3 bases and J 1 base, leaving 12 bases between the germline ends. The chain's CDR3 is CASSFGTPNNYGYTF. CDR3 DNA sequence: TGTGCCAGCAGCTTCGGGACTCCAAATAACTATGGCTACACCTTC.

V and J are TRBV5-5 and TRBJ1-1; D uncertain. Germline V lookup: CDR1 SGHKS, CDR2 YYEKEE (reference sequence). V was cut by 10 bases and J by 0 bases, with 16 bases left in between. The CDR3 spans 14 residues. CDR3 DNA sequence: TGTGCCGGCAAAGCAGCTAGAGTGAACACTGAAGCTTTCTTT. Translation gives CAGKAARVNTEAFF.

This clone appeared once. The chain joins TRBV5-1 to TRBJ1-1, with D unclear. V was cut by 0 bases and J by 5 bases, with 11 bases left in between. There are 14 residues in the CDR3. Germline CDR1 is SGHRS and CDR2 is YFSETQ. The CDR3 bases are TGCGCCAGCAGCTTGGCCTCCCGAGGAACTGAAGCTTTCTTT. It is translated as CASSLASRGTEAFF.